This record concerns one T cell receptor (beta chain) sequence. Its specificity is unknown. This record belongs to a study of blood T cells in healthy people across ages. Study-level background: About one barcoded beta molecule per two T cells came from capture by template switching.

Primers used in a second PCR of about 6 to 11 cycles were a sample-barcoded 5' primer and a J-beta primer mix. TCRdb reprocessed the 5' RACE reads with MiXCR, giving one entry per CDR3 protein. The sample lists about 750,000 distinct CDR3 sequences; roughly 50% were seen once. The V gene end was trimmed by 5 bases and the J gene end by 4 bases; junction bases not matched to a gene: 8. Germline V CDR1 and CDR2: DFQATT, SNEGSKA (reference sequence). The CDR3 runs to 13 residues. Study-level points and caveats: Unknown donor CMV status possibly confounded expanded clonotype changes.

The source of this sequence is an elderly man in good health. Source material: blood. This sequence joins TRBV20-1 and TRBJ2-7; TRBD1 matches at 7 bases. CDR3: CSAVGQLGYEQYF. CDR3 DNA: TGCAGTGCTGTGGGACAGTTGGGATACGAGCAGTACTTC.